Below, 11 T cell receptor beta chains from the same sample are listed, as sequenced in a study of cytomegalovirus exposure and HLA in healthy donors. Generated by immunoSEQ multiplex PCR, the TCRdb table keeps only in-frame clones and is missing some. The sample comprises approximately 230,000 clones, roughly 87% of which are singletons, and about 12% rests with the top ten. Specimen: PBMCs. The source is a man younger than 35 in good health and CMV-seropositive.

Concerning this clone: The same CDR3 arises from other DNA sequences in this sample as well. Here the CDR3 reads CASSLQGGETQYF. CDR3 nucleotides: TGCGCCAGCAGCTTGCAAGGGGGAGAGACCCAGTACTTC. The chain carries TRBV5-1 and TRBJ2-5; possibly TRBD1 for D (6 bases). The CDR3 totals 13 residues. CDR1 SGHRS and CDR2 YFSETQ come from the germline V gene. V lost 1 base and J 4 bases, leaving 8 bases between the germline ends.

The genes are TRBV15 and TRBJ2-7, with unresolved D. V dropped 1 base and J dropped 2 bases, with 9 bases sitting between them. Germline V gives CDR1 LNHNV, CDR2 YYDKDF (reference sequence). The CDR3 consists of 14 residues. The CDR3 sequence: CATSRGNIAYEQYF. CDR3 coding DNA: TGTGCCACCAGCAGAGGTAACATAGCCTACGAGCAGTACTTC.

The chain carries TRBV5-1 and TRBJ2-7; 9 nucleotides agree with TRBD2. The CDR3 has 16 residues. Germline V gene data show CDR1 as SGHRS and CDR2 as YFSETQ. The J segment lost 3 bases and the V segment lost 2 bases, leaving 9 bases of the junction unmatched. The CDR3 protein is CASSLGLARGVYEQYF. The CDR3 nucleotides are TGCGCCAGCAGCTTAGGACTAGCGAGAGGGGTCTACGAGCAGTACTTC.

This sequence joins TRBV28 and TRBJ2-7; TRBD2 matches at 7 bases. With 1 base clipped from V and 1 base from J, the junction kept 4 bases outside the gene matches. The CDR3 totals 15 residues. Per germline, CDR1 MDHEN and CDR2 SYDVKM. The CDR3 here is CASSLLRGRSYEQYF. CDR3 nucleotide sequence: TGTGCCAGCAGTTTATTGCGGGGGAGATCCTACGAGCAGTACTTC.

This chain connects TRBV27 to TRBJ1-2; D is undetermined. This CDR3 contains 12 residues. CDR1 is MNHEY, CDR2 SMNVEV, per germline (reference sequence). The ends were cut back, 5 bases at V and 6 bases at J, with 10 bases in the middle. CDR3 DNA: TGTGCCAGCAGTCCCGCCGGGCATGGCTACACCTTC. As protein: CASSPAGHGYTF.

V is TRBV6-1 and J is TRBJ1-1, with 7 bases identical to TRBD1. Germline V gene lookup returns CDR1 MNHNS and CDR2 SASEGT. The CDR3 covers 15 residues. V lost 4 bases to trimming and J lost 0 bases; unmatched junction nucleotides: 5. In DNA form, the CDR3 reads TGTGCCAGCAGTGCATACAGGGGACTGAACACTGAAGCTTTCTTT. Its protein product is CASSAYRGLNTEAFF.

On this clone itself: Additional DNA sequences in this sample encode the identical CDR3. The genes are TRBV28 and TRBJ1-1; the match to TRBD1 covers 8 bases. Per germline, CDR1 MDHEN and CDR2 SYDVKM. Germline trimming cut 1 base from V and 4 bases from J; bases unmatched to any gene: 2. This CDR3 has 14 amino acids. The CDR3 region is CASSLSDRGTEAFF. The CDR3 DNA sequence: TGTGCCAGCAGTTTATCCGACAGGGGCACTGAAGCTTTCTTT. Full variable domain (outside the CDR3, taken from reference TRBV28 and TRBJ1-1): DVKVTQSSRYLVKRTGEKVFLECVQDMDHENMFWYRQDPGLGLRLIYFSYDVKMKEKGDIPEGYSVSREKKERFSLILESASTNQTSMYLCASSLSDRGTEAFFGQGTRLTVV.

V is TRBV6-5 and J is TRBJ2-3; a possible D gene is TRBD2 (5 bases). V lost 4 bases and J lost 4, with 9 bases in between. CDR3 length equals 13 residues. Germline V gene sequence: CDR1 MNHEY, CDR2 SVGAGI. In DNA form, the CDR3 reads TGTGCCAGCAGTTGGGCTAGCTCAGATACGCAGTATTTT. Translated: CASSWASSDTQYF.

The chain is built from TRBV5-1 and TRBJ1-1; 10 bases fit TRBD1. V shed 0 bases and J 4 bases; nucleotides not matched to a gene: 6. Germline V lookup: CDR1 SGHRS, CDR2 YFSETQ. This CDR3 spans 16 amino acids. The CDR3 DNA is TGCGCCAGCAGCTTGGTAGGGACAGGGGTGATCACTGAAGCTTTCTTT. This encodes CASSLVGTGVITEAFF.

J is TRBJ2-2 and V is TRBV6-4, with 8 positions matching TRBD2. The CDR3 loop spans 15 amino acids. Germline V gene data show CDR1 as MRHNA and CDR2 as SNTAGT. V was pared by 0 bases and J by 6 bases, with 3 bases of the junction left unmatched. The chain's CDR3 is CASSDSTSVAGELFF. CDR3 in DNA: TGTGCCAGCAGTGACTCGACTAGCGTTGCCGGGGAGCTGTTTTTT.

The chain employs TRBV27 and TRBJ1-1; tentative D call: TRBD1 (5 bases). The V gene lost 2 bases and the J gene lost 8 bases, with 9 bases spanning the gap. The V gene's germline CDR1 is MNHEY and CDR2 SMNVEV (reference sequence). The CDR3 covers 12 residues. The CDR3 here is CASSLVAGEAFF. As DNA, the CDR3 is TGTGCCAGCAGTTTAGTCGCAGGGGAAGCTTTCTTT.